The clone carrying this TCR beta chain was picked up one time. Its antigen is unknown. This CDR3 spans 13 amino acids. The V end was cut by 8 bases, the J end by 4 bases, with 14 bases between. CDR1 and CDR2 (germline): MNHNS, SASEGT. The source of the sample is a study of radiation and T cells in renal cell carcinoma. Measured with immunoSEQ multiplex PCR; TCRdb has only the in-frame clones, and not every one. The repertoire holds around 94,000 clones, with approximately 86% as singletons. Overall study results and limits: Pretreatment tumor biopsies were lacking, so baseline clonotypes are unknown.

The sample's time point: baseline pretreatment blood. Treatment in this sample: 15 Gy SBRT to primary tumor, nephrectomy 4 weeks later. The patient's renal cell carcinoma had clear cell pathology. The material was blood, obtained from a patient whose treatment included radiotherapy and nephrectomy. The chain uses TRBV6-1 and TRBJ1-2; TRBD1 is a possible D gene (5 bases). The sequence was obtained from a man between 50 and 59 years old with renal cell carcinoma. The CDR3: CASGPSGLYGYTF. CDR3 sequence (DNA): TGTGCCAGCGGGCCGTCGGGGCTCTATGGCTACACCTTC.